One and the same sample provided the 6 T cell receptor beta chains below, sequenced in a study of vaccination and CD4 T cells after COVID-19. These receptors lack a known antigen. CD4+ T cells that had been cultured provided DNA sequenced with the Oncomine TCR Beta short-read assay. TCRdb re-analysed the PCR reads in MiXCR, keeping a single row per CDR3 protein. The sample yields over 13,000 distinct CDR3 sequences, about 54% seen once. The treatment was: approximately nine-day PBMC culture with coronavirus spike peptide pools or control peptides (ViraFEST assay). Sequencing used CD4+ T cells from blood, cultured in vitro, obtained before SARS-CoV-2 vaccination. The source of these receptors is a human donor who had recovered from COVID-19.

The gene calls are TRBV4-1 and TRBJ1-5, with a tentative D call TRBD1 (6 bases). In germline, CDR1 is MGHRA, CDR2 YSYEKL. Trimming left V 1 base short and J 0 bases short, with 10 bases between. The CDR3 extends over 16 amino acids. CDR3: CASSQVPGDSNQPQHF. The CDR3 nucleotides read TGCGCCAGCAGCCAAGTCCCAGGGGATAGCAATCAGCCCCAGCATTTT.

Within the sample, this clonotype is medium-sized. The chain combines TRBV6-2 or TRBV6-3 with TRBJ1-1, with no clear D. Germline V gene sequence: CDR1 MNHEY, CDR2 SVGEGT. The CDR3 is made up of 13 amino acids. V lost 7 bases to trimming and J lost 0 bases, with 9 bases between them. The CDR3 coding sequence is TGTGCCAGCATAAGATTAATGAACACTGAAGCTTTCTTT. This encodes CASIRLMNTEAFF.

The gene calls are TRBV20-1 and TRBJ1-5, with D possibly matching TRBD1 (5 bases). The CDR3 totals 15 residues. Deletions cut 5 bases from V and 2 bases from J, with 16 bases between. Per the germline V gene, CDR1 is DFQATT and CDR2 is SNEGSKA (reference sequence). The CDR3 DNA reads TGCAGTGCTTTACCAGGGAATTTTGGCAATCAGCCCCAGCATTTT. Translating gives CSALPGNFGNQPQHF.

The chain links TRBV29-1 to TRBJ1-1; D gene unclear. The germline gives CDR1 SQVTM, CDR2 ANQGSEA. CDR3 length equals 12 residues. Trimming took off 1 base at V and 6 bases at J, with 9 bases between the two ends. The CDR3 DNA reads TGCAGCGTTGAAGTGTCTGGGGCTGAAGCTTTCTTT. It translates to CSVEVSGAEAFF.

The chain combines TRBV6-2 or TRBV6-3 with TRBJ2-2, with 14 bases fitting TRBD2. The length of the CDR3 is 18 residues. The germline V gene has CDR1 MNHEY and CDR2 SVGEGT. V trimming: 6 bases; J trimming: 0 bases; junction bases outside the gene matches: 6. CDR3 loop: CASSFTTSGGANTGELFF. The DNA of the CDR3 is TGTGCCAGCAGCTTTACGACTAGCGGGGGGGCGAACACCGGGGAGCTGTTTTTT.

This clonotype was detected only a few times. The rearrangement joins TRBV12-3 or TRBV12-4 to TRBJ1-2; D not certain. The CDR3 spans 11 residues. Trimming took off 6 bases at V and 7 bases at J, with 9 bases between the two ends. The CDR3 sequence: CASSLKGGYTF. As DNA, the CDR3 is TGTGCCAGCAGCCTAAAGGGTGGCTACACCTTC.